This entry describes one TCR beta chain. This record belongs to a study of T cell changes during pregnancy in multiple sclerosis. Profiling relied on immunoSEQ multiplex PCR, and the TCRdb table lists in-frame clones only, not all of them. The sample lists about 62,000 clones, roughly 87% occurring once. V lost 2 bases, J lost 7 bases, and 7 bases stayed unmatched. The CDR3 consists of 15 residues. Germline CDR1 and CDR2: SGHRS and YFSETQ. The chain uses TRBV5-1 and TRBJ2-1; 9 nucleotides agree with TRBD2. The starting material was peripheral blood, obtained in the first trimester of pregnancy. The origin of this receptor is a female donor with multiple sclerosis, enrolled in a pregnancy study. DNA for the CDR3: TGCGCCAGCAGCTTCGGATTAGCGGGAGCAAATGAGCAGTTCTTC. It is translated as CASSFGLAGANEQFF.